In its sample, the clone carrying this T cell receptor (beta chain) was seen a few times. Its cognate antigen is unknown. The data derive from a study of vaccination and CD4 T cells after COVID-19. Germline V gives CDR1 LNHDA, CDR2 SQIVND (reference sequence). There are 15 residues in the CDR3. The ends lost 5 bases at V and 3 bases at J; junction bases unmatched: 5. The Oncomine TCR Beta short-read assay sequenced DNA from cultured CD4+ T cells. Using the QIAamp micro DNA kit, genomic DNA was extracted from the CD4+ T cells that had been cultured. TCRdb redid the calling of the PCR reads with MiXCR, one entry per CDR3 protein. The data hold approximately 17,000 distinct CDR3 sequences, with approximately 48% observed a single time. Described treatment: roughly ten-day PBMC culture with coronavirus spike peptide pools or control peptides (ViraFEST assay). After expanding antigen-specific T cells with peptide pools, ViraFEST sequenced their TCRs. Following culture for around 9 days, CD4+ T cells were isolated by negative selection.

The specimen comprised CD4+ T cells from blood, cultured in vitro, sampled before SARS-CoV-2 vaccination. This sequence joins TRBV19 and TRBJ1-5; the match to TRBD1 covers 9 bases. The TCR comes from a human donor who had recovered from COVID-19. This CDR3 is CASSFRDRDNQPQHF. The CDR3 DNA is TGTGCCAGTAGTTTCCGGGACAGGGACAATCAGCCCCAGCATTTT. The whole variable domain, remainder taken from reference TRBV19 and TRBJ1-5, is DGGITQSPKYLFRKEGQNVTLSCEQNLNHDAMYWYRQDPGQGLRLIYYSQIVNDFQKGDIAEGYSVSREKKESFPLTVTSAQKNPTAFYLCASSFRDRDNQPQHFGDGTRLSIL.